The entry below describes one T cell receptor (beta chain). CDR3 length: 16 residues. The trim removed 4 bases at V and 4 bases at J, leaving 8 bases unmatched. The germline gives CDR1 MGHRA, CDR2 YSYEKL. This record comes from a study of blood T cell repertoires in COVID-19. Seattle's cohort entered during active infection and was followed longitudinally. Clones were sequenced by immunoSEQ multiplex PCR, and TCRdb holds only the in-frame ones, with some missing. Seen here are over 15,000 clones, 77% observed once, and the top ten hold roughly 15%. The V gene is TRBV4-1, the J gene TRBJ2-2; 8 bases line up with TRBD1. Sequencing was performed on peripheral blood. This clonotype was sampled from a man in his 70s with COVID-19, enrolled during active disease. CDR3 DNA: TGCGCCAGCAGCCCCAGAGGACAGGGTTCCACCGGGGAGCTGTTTTTT. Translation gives CASSPRGQGSTGELFF.